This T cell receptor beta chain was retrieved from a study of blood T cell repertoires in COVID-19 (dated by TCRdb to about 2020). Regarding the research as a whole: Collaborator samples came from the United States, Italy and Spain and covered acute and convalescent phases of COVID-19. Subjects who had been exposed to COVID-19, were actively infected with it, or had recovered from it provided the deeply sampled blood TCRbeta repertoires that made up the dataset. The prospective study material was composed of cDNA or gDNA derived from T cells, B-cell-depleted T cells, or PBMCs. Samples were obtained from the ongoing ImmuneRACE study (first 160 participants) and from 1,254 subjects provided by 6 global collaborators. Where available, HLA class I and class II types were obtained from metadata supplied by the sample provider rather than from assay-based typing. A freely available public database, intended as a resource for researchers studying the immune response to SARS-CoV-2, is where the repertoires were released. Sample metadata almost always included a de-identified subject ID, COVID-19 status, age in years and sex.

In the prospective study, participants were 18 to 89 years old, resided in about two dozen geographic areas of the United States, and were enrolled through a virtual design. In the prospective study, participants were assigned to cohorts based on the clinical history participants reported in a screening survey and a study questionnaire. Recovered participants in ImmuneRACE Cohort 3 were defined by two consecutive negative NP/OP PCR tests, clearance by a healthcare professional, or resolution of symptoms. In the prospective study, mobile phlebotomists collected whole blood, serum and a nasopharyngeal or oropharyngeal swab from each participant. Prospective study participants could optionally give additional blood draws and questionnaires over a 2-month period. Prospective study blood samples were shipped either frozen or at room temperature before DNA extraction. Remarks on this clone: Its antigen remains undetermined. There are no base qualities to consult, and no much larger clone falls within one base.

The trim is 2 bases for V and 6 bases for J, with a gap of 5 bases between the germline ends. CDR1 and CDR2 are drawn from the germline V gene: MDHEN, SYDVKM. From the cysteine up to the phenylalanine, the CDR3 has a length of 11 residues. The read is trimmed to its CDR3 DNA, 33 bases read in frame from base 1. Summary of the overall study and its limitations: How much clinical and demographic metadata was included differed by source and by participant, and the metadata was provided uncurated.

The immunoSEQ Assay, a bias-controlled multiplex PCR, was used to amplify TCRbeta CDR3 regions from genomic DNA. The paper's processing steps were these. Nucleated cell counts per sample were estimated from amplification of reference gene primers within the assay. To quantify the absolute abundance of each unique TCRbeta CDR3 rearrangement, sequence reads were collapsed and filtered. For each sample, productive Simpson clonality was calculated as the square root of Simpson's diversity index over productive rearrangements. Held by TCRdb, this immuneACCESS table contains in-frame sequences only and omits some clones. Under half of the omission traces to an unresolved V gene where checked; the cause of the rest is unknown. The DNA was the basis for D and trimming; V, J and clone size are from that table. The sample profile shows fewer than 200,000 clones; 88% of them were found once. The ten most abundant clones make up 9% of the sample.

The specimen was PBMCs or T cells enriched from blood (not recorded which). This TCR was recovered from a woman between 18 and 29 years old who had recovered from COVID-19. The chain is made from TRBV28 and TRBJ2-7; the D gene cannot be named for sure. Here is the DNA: TGTGCCAGCAGTTTAATGGCCGAGCAGTACTTC. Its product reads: CASSLMAEQYF.